The 20 T cell receptor beta chains below all came from one sample that was sequenced in a study of blood T cell repertoires in COVID-19. TCRdb's copy holds only in-frame clones and misses some; the assay was immunoSEQ multiplex PCR. The repertoire consists of about 240,000 clones, with approximately 78% occurring once and the leading ten covering roughly 3.2%. Sequenced material: peripheral blood. The receptors shown here come from a woman aged 18-35 years with acute or convalescent COVID-19.

The chain recombines TRBV6-4 with TRBJ2-1, with TRBD2 matching over 9 bases. The junction had 13 bases not matched to a gene; V was cut back by 5 bases and J by 8 bases. Germline V gives CDR1 MRHNA, CDR2 SNTAGT. The CDR3 sequence is 16 residues long. This CDR3 reads CASSPGIWTSVDEQFF. The CDR3 DNA is TGTGCCAGCAGTCCGGGAATATGGACTAGCGTCGATGAGCAGTTCTTC.

Ten or more counts support this clone. V is TRBV28 and J is TRBJ2-3, with D hard to call. The CDR3 totals 15 residues. The V gene lost 5 bases and the J gene lost 6 bases, with 18 bases spanning the gap. The germline V gene has CDR1 MDHEN and CDR2 SYDVKM. CDR3 in DNA: TGTGCCAGCAGTCTCTCCCGCTCGGCGGTCGATACGCAGTATTTT. This translates into CASSLSRSAVDTQYF.

The genes are TRBV12-3 or TRBV12-4 and TRBJ1-2; D not resolved. The V gene lost 4 bases and the J gene lost 6 bases, with 9 bases spanning the gap. The CDR3 has 12 residues. CDR3 in DNA: TGTGCCAGCAGTTGGGTCCGGGATGGCTACACCTTC. It translates to CASSWVRDGYTF.

The V and J genes are TRBV7-9 and TRBJ1-6; D is uncertain. Germline CDR1 is SEHNR and CDR2 is FQNEAQ (reference sequence). Trimming took off 1 base at V and 7 bases at J, with 8 bases between the two ends. This CDR3 has 14 amino acids. The CDR3 region has the DNA TGTGCCAGCAGCTTAGAACAGAAAAATTCACCCCTCCACTTT. Translating it yields CASSLEQKNSPLHF.

The rearrangement links TRBV6-5 to TRBJ1-3; TRBD1 agrees at 9 bases. Germline CDR1 is MNHEY and CDR2 is SVGAGI. Trimming at V came to 5 bases and at J to 4 bases, leaving 3 bases not matched to a gene. This CDR3 is 14 amino acids long. CDR3 loop: CASSTGQGGNTIYF. The CDR3 nucleotides are TGTGCCAGCAGTACGGGACAGGGAGGAAACACCATATATTTT.

This clone is a singleton in its sample. The chain links TRBV13 to TRBJ2-1; 9 positions match TRBD2. The germline V gene encodes CDR1 PRHDT and CDR2 FYEKMQ (reference sequence). The CDR3 covers 20 residues. J gave up 8 bases and V 5 bases, and 25 bases lay outside the gene matches. This CDR3 reads CASSPPPIMVAGESRDEQFF. CDR3 bases: TGTGCCAGCAGCCCCCCTCCAATTATGGTAGCGGGAGAGTCTAGGGATGAGCAGTTCTTC.

The V call is TRBV4-3, the J call TRBJ1-1; D may be TRBD1 (5 bases). The CDR3 has 15 residues. Trimming pared 0 bases from V and 1 base from J, leaving 9 bases between. Germline loops: CDR1 LGHNA, CDR2 YSLEER. CDR3 in amino acids: CASSQDVGGNTEAFF. Written as DNA, the CDR3 is TGCGCCAGCAGCCAAGATGTGGGGGGGAACACTGAAGCTTTCTTT.

This clone was counted between two and nine times. This sequence joins TRBV19 and TRBJ1-2; TRBD1 is a possible D gene (5 bases). The V end lost 5 bases, the J end lost 2 bases, and 15 bases lay between the germline ends. Germline assignment: CDR1 LNHDA and CDR2 SQIVND (reference sequence). This CDR3 region has 15 residues. This CDR3 is CASSPRDAGNYGYTF. The DNA of the CDR3 is TGTGCCAGTAGTCCAAGGGACGCGGGGAACTATGGCTACACCTTC.

This clone was counted once. The J gene is TRBJ2-1, the V gene TRBV4-2, with 9 bases aligning to TRBD2. The J segment lost 0 bases and the V segment lost 3 bases, leaving 9 bases of the junction unmatched. This CDR3 region has 18 residues. The V gene's germline CDR1 is LGHNA and CDR2 YNFKEQ. The CDR3, as DNA: TGTGCCAGCAGCCATGGGCTAGCGGGGATGAGCTCCTACAATGAGCAGTTCTTC. As protein: CASSHGLAGMSSYNEQFF.

The J gene is TRBJ1-1, the V gene TRBV11-2; D gene unclear. The ends were cut back, 3 bases at V and 1 base at J, with 9 bases in the middle. The CDR3 covers 14 residues. The germline gives CDR1 SGHAT, CDR2 FQNNGV. CDR3 nucleotides: TGTGCCAGCAGCTTTGCCAGCGAGAACACTGAAGCTTTCTTT. Amino acids: CASSFASENTEAFF.

This clone has just a few counts. This sequence joins TRBV5-1 and TRBJ2-3; 8 bases are shared with TRBD1. Unmatched junction bases numbered 14, after V lost 5 bases and J lost 6 bases. Germline CDR1 reads SGHRS; CDR2 reads YFSETQ. There are 16 residues in the CDR3. CDR3 protein: CASSPPGQVEWDTQYF. The CDR3 DNA reads as TGCGCCAGCAGTCCTCCGGGACAGGTCGAATGGGATACGCAGTATTTT.

The chain combines TRBV24-1 with TRBJ2-7; no clear D gene. Germline V gene lookup returns CDR1 KGHDR and CDR2 SFDVKD. V gave up 5 bases and J gave up 3 bases, with 13 bases separating them. The CDR3 extends over 14 amino acids. Here the CDR3 reads CATSAGVNRYEQYF. CDR3 bases: TGTGCCACCAGTGCCGGAGTAAATCGCTACGAGCAGTACTTC.

The rearrangement links TRBV7-2 to TRBJ1-5; TRBD1 matches 10 bases. Germline assignment: CDR1 SGHTA and CDR2 FQGNSA. Trimming cost V 1 base and J 2 bases; bases outside gene matches: 5. This CDR3 has 17 residues. CDR3 sequence (DNA): TGTGCCAGCAGCTTAGATAGGGGGACAGGGGGCAATCAGCCCCAGCATTTT. Its translation: CASSLDRGTGGNQPQHF.

The chain is built from TRBV7-2 and TRBJ2-3; a weak D match, TRBD2 (5 bases). Germline V CDR1 and CDR2: SGHTA, FQGNSA. The germline V and J ends were trimmed by 2 bases and 2 bases, with 11 bases remaining between them. CDR3 length: 15 residues. CDR3 region: CASSLLADYTDTQYF. The CDR3 nucleotides are TGTGCCAGCAGCTTACTAGCCGACTACACAGATACGCAGTATTTT. Supplemented by reference TRBV7-2 and TRBJ2-3, the full variable domain reads GAGVSQSPSNKVTEKGKDVELRCDPISGHTALYWYRQSLGQGLEFLIYFQGNSAPDKSGLPSDRFSAERTGGSVSTLTIQRTQQEDSAVYLCASSLLADYTDTQYFGPGTRLTVL.

The chain is built from TRBV14 and TRBJ1-2, with D unclear. The CDR3 consists of 15 residues. With 1 base removed from V and 2 bases from J, the gap between germline ends came to 11 bases. The V gene's germline CDR1 is SGHDN and CDR2 FVKESK. The CDR3: CASSQASTLNYGYTF. The DNA for the CDR3 is TGTGCCAGCAGCCAAGCGTCAACCCTAAACTATGGCTACACCTTC.

This clone was seen a few times. The chain has TRBV6-6 and TRBJ1-4; 8 nucleotides align to TRBD1. Germline loops: CDR1 MNHNY, CDR2 SVGAGI (reference sequence). The junction had 13 bases not matched to a gene; V was cut back by 6 bases and J by 7 bases. The CDR3 is made up of 16 amino acids. DNA for the CDR3: TGTGCCAGCAGCCCGAACCAGGGGGCTTTTGGTGAAAAACTGTTTTTT. Its translation: CASSPNQGAFGEKLFF.

This clone was recorded once. The V and J genes are TRBV6-6 and TRBJ2-5; the D gene is possibly TRBD1 (5 bases). The CDR3 consists of 14 residues. Between the trimmed V and J ends, which lost 7 bases and 3 bases, there was a span of 15 bases. CDR1 and CDR2 from the germline V gene are MNHNY and SVGAGI (reference sequence). The CDR3 reads CASTGPGGKETQYF. CDR3 DNA sequence: TGTGCCAGCACAGGGCCGGGCGGTAAAGAGACCCAGTACTTC.

The chain combines TRBV29-1 with TRBJ2-3; the match to TRBD1 covers 7 bases. CDR1 and CDR2 (germline): SQVTM, ANQGSEA. The CDR3 has 15 residues. J was trimmed by 3 bases and V by 5 bases; bases with no gene match: 11. The CDR3 is CSVHRGRGETDTQYF. CDR3 sequence (DNA): TGCAGCGTTCACAGGGGACGAGGGGAGACAGATACGCAGTATTTT.

The chain is built from TRBV5-1 and TRBJ1-2; no reliable D call. CDR3 size: 13 residues. Germline V lookup: CDR1 SGHRS, CDR2 YFSETQ. Trimming took 2 bases from V and 3 from J, leaving 8 bases between them. CDR3 region: CASSFEGDYGYTF. DNA of the CDR3: TGCGCCAGCAGCTTCGAGGGTGACTATGGCTACACCTTC.

This chain joins TRBV7-2 and TRBJ1-2, with a possible D match to TRBD1 (5 bases). Germline V gene data show CDR1 as SGHTA and CDR2 as FQGNSA. CDR3 length: 17 residues. V lost 1 base and J 8 bases, leaving 23 bases between the germline ends. CDR3 in amino acids: CASSLVTTGFTSKGYTF. In nucleotides, the CDR3 is TGTGCCAGCAGCTTAGTGACAACAGGTTTCACGTCCAAGGGCTACACCTTC.